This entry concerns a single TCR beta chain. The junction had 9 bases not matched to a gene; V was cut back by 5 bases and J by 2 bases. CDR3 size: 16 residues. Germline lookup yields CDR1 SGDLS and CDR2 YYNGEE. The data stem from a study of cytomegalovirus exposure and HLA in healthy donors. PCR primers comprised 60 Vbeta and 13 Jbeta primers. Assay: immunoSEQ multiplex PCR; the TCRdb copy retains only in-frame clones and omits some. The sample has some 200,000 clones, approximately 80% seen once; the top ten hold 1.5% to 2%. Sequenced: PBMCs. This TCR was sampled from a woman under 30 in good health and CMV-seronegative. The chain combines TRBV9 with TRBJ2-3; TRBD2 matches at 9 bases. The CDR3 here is CASSSWLAGHTDTQYF. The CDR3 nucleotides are TGTGCCAGCAGTTCGTGGCTAGCGGGACACACAGATACGCAGTATTTT.